Below, one T cell receptor (beta chain) is given with its context. Its antigen remains unknown. These data come from a study of vaccination effects on CD4 cells after COVID-19. Study-level information: Median timing of post-vaccine samples was 72 days after the second dose.

V was pared by 7 bases and J by 4 bases, with 14 bases between. This CDR3 has 14 residues. Germline V lookup: CDR1 SGHDT, CDR2 YYEEEE. Repertoires were generated with immunoSEQ multiplex PCR, while TCRdb's copy carries only in-frame clones and drops some. The profile shows about 73,000 clones, 65% to 80% of them singletons. After more than 9 days in culture, the CD4+ T cells were isolated. Participants each got two BNT162b2 or mRNA-1273 vaccine doses. Each culture had half its medium swapped for IL-2 medium on days 3 and 7. The TCR was taken from a human donor who received a COVID-19 vaccine. The sequences come from CD4+ T cells from PBMCs cultured without peptide, collected after COVID-19 vaccination. The chain combines TRBV5-6 with TRBJ1-4; a weak D match, TRBD1 (6 bases). The CDR3 sequence: CASRVGGFNEKLFF. DNA of the CDR3: TGTGCCAGCCGCGTAGGGGGTTTTAATGAAAAACTGTTTTTT. The full variable domain, with the rest looked up from reference TRBV5-6 and TRBJ1-4, is DAGVTQSPTHLIKTRGQQVTLRCSPKSGHDTVSWYQQALGQGPQFIFQYYEEEERQRGNFPDRFSGHQFPNYSSELNVNALLLGDSALYLCASRVGGFNEKLFFGSGTQLSVL.